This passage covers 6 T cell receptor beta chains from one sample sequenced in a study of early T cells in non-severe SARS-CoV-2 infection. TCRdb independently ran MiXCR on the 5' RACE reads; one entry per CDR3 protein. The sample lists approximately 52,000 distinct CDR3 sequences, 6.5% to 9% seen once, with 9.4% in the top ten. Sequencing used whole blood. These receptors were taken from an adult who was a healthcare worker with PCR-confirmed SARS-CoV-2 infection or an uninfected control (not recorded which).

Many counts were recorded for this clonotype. CDR3 sequence reads: CASSLTGGVYNEQFF. CDR3 nucleotides: TGTGCCAGCAGCCTAACAGGGGGCGTCTACAATGAGCAGTTCTTC. The gene calls are TRBV2 and TRBJ2-1; the match to TRBD1 covers 9 bases. The V gene's germline CDR1 is SNHLY and CDR2 FYNNEI. This CDR3 is built from 15 residues. J lost 3 bases, V lost 6 bases, and 6 bases had no gene match.

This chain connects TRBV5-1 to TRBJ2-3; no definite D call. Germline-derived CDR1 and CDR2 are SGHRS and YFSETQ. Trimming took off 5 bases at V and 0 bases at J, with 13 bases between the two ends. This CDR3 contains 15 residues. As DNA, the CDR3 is TGCGCCAGCAGGTTGATAGGATTTAGCACAGATACGCAGTATTTT. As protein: CASRLIGFSTDTQYF.

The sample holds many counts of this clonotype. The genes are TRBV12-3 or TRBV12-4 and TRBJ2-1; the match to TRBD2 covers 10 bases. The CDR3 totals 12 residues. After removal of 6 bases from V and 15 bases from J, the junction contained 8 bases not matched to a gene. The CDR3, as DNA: TGTGCCAGCAGCCCCAGCGGGAGGGCCTTGTTCTTC. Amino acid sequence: CASSPSGRALFF.

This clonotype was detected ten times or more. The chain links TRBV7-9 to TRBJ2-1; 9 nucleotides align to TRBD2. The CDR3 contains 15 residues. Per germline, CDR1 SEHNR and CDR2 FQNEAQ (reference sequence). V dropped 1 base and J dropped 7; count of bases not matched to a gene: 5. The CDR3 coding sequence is TGTGCCAGCAGCTTAGTTCTAGCGGGGATGAATGAGCAGTTCTTC. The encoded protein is CASSLVLAGMNEQFF.

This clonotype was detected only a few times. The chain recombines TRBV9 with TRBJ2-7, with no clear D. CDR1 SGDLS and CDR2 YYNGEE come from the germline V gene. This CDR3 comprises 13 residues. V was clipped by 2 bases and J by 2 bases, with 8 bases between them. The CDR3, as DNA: TGTGCCAGCAGCGTGGCCCCAGCCTACGAGCAGTACTTC. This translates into CASSVAPAYEQYF.

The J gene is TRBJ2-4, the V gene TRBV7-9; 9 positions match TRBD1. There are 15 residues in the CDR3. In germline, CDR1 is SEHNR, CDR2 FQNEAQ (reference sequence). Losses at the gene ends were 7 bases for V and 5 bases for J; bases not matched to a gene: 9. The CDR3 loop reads CASTPLRQGENIQYF. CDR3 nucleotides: TGTGCCAGCACCCCACTCCGACAGGGGGAAAACATTCAGTACTTC.